Listed below are T cell receptor beta chains from one sample, sequenced in a study of cytomegalovirus exposure and HLA in healthy donors. Data came from immunoSEQ multiplex PCR; TCRdb stores just in-frame clones and leaves some out. The table includes 150,000 to 200,000 clones, approximately 85% detected once. What was sequenced was PBMCs. These receptors were taken from a girl under 18 in good health and CMV-seropositive. Both conserved end residues are part of each CDR3. The order of the fields is CDR3 DNA, CDR3 protein, J gene, V gene, clone size, D gene. The D gene is left open where the match is weak. Clone size, where shown, is once, few, many, or a class for clones that have expanded.

DNA: TGTGCCAGCAGCGTAGAAGACAGGTTTAACACCGGGGAGCTGTTTTTT
CDR3: CASSVEDRFNTGELFF
J: TRBJ2-2
V: TRBV9
size: NA
D: NA

DNA: TGTGCCAGCAGCCCCAACAGGGGAATCAACATTCAGTACTTC
CDR3: CASSPNRGINIQYF
J: TRBJ2-4
V: TRBV9
size: few
D: TRBD1

DNA: TGTGCCAGCAGCTTAGCGAGGCAGGGCTATGGCTACACCTTC
CDR3: CASSLARQGYGYTF
J: TRBJ1-2
V: TRBV7-9
size: NA
D: NA

DNA: TGTGCTAGTGGTTTGCACCCCACTGGGACAGAGAACACCGGGGAGCTGTTTTTT
CDR3: CASGLHPTGTENTGELFF
J: TRBJ2-2
V: TRBV12-5
size: NA
D: TRBD1

DNA: TGTGCCAGCAGTGAAGCGACGGGGGGAGAGCAGTTCTTC
CDR3: CASSEATGGEQFF
J: TRBJ2-1
V: TRBV2
size: NA
D: TRBD2

DNA: TGTGCTAGTGGTTTTTCCGGCAGGGGGGACAATGAGCAGTTCTTC
CDR3: CASGFSGRGDNEQFF
J: TRBJ2-1
V: TRBV12-5
size: NA
D: NA

DNA: TGTGCCAGCAGTTACTCGGGGGGGAACACTGAAGCTTTCTTT
CDR3: CASSYSGGNTEAFF
J: TRBJ1-1
V: TRBV6-6
size: NA
D: NA

DNA: TGTGCCAGCAGCCTCCCTTCGAGCTCCTACAATGAGCAGTTCTTC
CDR3: CASSLPSSSYNEQFF
J: TRBJ2-1
V: TRBV7-6
size: once
D: NA

DNA: TGTGCCAGCAGCACAGGTGCTAACTATGGCTACACCTTC
CDR3: CASSTGANYGYTF
J: TRBJ1-2
V: TRBV5-5
size: NA
D: NA

DNA: TGTGCCAGCAGTTACGCCCTCGGGGGAGGAACTGAAGCTTTCTTT
CDR3: CASSYALGGGTEAFF
J: TRBJ1-1
V: TRBV6-5
size: NA
D: NA

DNA: TGCGCCAGCAGCTTAGCTGGCCAGGGACAAGAGACCCAGTACTTC
CDR3: CASSLAGQGQETQYF
J: TRBJ2-5
V: TRBV5-1
size: NA
D: NA

DNA: TGTGCCAGCAGCTCCACCGGACAGTCTGGAAACACCATATATTTT
CDR3: CASSSTGQSGNTIYF
J: TRBJ1-3
V: TRBV7-3
size: NA
D: NA

DNA: TGTGCCAGCTCCCGCGGACAGGAACAGTACTTC
CDR3: CASSRGQEQYF
J: TRBJ2-4
V: TRBV18
size: NA
D: TRBD1

DNA: TGTGCCAGCAGCTTAGTAGGGACAGGGGTTCGATACGAGCAGTACTTC
CDR3: CASSLVGTGVRYEQYF
J: TRBJ2-7
V: TRBV7-6
size: NA
D: TRBD1

DNA: TGTGCCAGTAGTACGTCAAGGACAGCAAACTATGGCTACACCTTC
CDR3: CASSTSRTANYGYTF
J: TRBJ1-2
V: TRBV19
size: NA
D: NA

DNA: TGTGCCAGCAGCTCAACGGGACAGGGGAATGAAAAACTGTTTTTT
CDR3: CASSSTGQGNEKLFF
J: TRBJ1-4
V: TRBV11-3
size: NA
D: TRBD1

DNA: TGTGCCAGCAGCGTGTCTGGCTCGGAAGCTTTCTTT
CDR3: CASSVSGSEAFF
J: TRBJ1-1
V: TRBV9
size: NA
D: NA

DNA: TGCGCCAGCAGCGGAGGACAGGGGGCGGATGGCTACACCTTC
CDR3: CASSGGQGADGYTF
J: TRBJ1-2
V: TRBV5-1
size: NA
D: TRBD1

DNA: TGTGCCAGCAGCTTACGAGAGGGGGCAAAAACTGAAGCTTTCTTT
CDR3: CASSLREGAKTEAFF
J: TRBJ1-1
V: TRBV7-8
size: NA
D: TRBD1

DNA: TGCGCCAGCAGCAGCTTCGGGTCAAACAATGAGCAGTTCTTC
CDR3: CASSSFGSNNEQFF
J: TRBJ2-1
V: TRBV5-1
size: few
D: NA

DNA: TGCGCCAGCAGTGAGGTTCGGACCGGGGGGTTCAATGAGCAGTTCTTC
CDR3: CASSEVRTGGFNEQFF
J: TRBJ2-1
V: TRBV10-2
size: NA
D: TRBD2

DNA: TGTGCCAGCAGCTTGGCCGCGGAGTTCTCCTTT
CDR3: CASSLAAEFSF
J: TRBJ1-1
V: TRBV5-8
size: NA
D: NA

DNA: TGTGCCAGCAGCTTAGGAGCGCTGTTGAACACCGGGGAGCTGTTTTTT
CDR3: CASSLGALLNTGELFF
J: TRBJ2-2
V: TRBV7-2
size: NA
D: NA

DNA: TGCGCCAGCAACCCGGGAGGTTCAGGGGGCGGTGGGCAGTACTTC
CDR3: CASNPGGSGGGGQYF
J: TRBJ2-7
V: TRBV5-1
size: NA
D: NA

DNA: TGTGCCAGCAGCTTCTGGGGGACACTGCGGGTCGCTGAAGCTTTCTTT
CDR3: CASSFWGTLRVAEAFF
J: TRBJ1-1
V: TRBV5-6
size: NA
D: NA

DNA: TGTGCCAGCAGCTTCGGGGCAGGGGGTAGAGGCTACACCTTC
CDR3: CASSFGAGGRGYTF
J: TRBJ1-2
V: TRBV7-9
size: NA
D: TRBD1

DNA: TGTGCCAGCAGCTTCCGGGGGGACAACACCGGGGAGCTGTTTTTT
CDR3: CASSFRGDNTGELFF
J: TRBJ2-2
V: TRBV7-6
size: few
D: TRBD2

DNA: TGTGCCAGCAACACAGGGGACACCGGGGAGCTGTTTTTT
CDR3: CASNTGDTGELFF
J: TRBJ2-2
V: TRBV6-1
size: NA
D: TRBD1

DNA: TGTGCCAGTAGTATACAGGGTTGGCAAGAGACCCAGTACTTC
CDR3: CASSIQGWQETQYF
J: TRBJ2-5
V: TRBV19
size: NA
D: NA